Listed here is a single T cell receptor beta chain. Its antigen is unidentified. Trimming at V came to 8 bases and at J to 6 bases, leaving 7 bases not matched to a gene. This CDR3 is built from 15 residues. The germline CDR1 and CDR2 sequences are MNHNS and SASEGT. Sequenced by immunoSEQ multiplex PCR; TCRdb stores in-frame clones only, minus some. The table shows around 50,000 clones, with roughly 88% occurring only once. The data were obtained in a study of OX40 agonist ivuxolimab in advanced cancers. At the level of the study: Patient treatment consisted of intravenous ivuxolimab administration every 2 weeks at 0.01 to 10 mg/kg. Study-level points and caveats: Expanded peripheral T-cell antigen specificity went undetermined. In the 0.1 to 3.0 mg/kg range, CD4+ and CD8+ blood T cells had expanded clonally by week 6.

On cycle 4 day 1 and cycle 7 day 1, as well as at baseline, blood was sampled. The clonotype was recovered from an adult with an advanced solid tumor such as melanoma, head and neck, liver or kidney cancer. This chain joins TRBV6-1 and TRBJ2-3; 14 bases agree with TRBD2. Sequenced material: CD4+ or CD8+ T cells sorted from blood, taken in a trial of the OX40 agonist ivuxolimab. This CDR3 reads CASAGTSGRRDTQYF. Here the CDR3 DNA reads TGTGCCAGCGCCGGGACTAGCGGGAGAAGGGATACGCAGTATTTT.